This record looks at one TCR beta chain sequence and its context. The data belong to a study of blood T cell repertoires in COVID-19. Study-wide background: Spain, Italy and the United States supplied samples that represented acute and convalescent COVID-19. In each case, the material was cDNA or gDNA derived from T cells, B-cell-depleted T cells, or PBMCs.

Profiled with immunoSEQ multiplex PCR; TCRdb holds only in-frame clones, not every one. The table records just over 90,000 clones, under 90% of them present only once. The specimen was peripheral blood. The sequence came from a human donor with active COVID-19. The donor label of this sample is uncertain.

The CDR3 loop is CASSGQGHEQYF. The CDR3 coding sequence is TGTGCCAGCAGCGGACAGGGCCACGAGCAGTACTTC. The chain is built from TRBV9 and TRBJ2-7; 7 bases agree with TRBD1. Germline CDR1 SGDLS, CDR2 YYNGEE. After removal of 3 bases from V and 5 bases from J, the junction contained 2 bases not matched to a gene. The CDR3 loop spans 12 amino acids.